This T cell receptor (beta chain) originates from a study of radiotherapy plus CTLA-4 blockade in lung cancer. At the level of the study: Objective responses emerged in under 20% of patients, and roughly 30% attained disease control.

Produced via immunoSEQ multiplex PCR; TCRdb's table is partial and in-frame only. The sample lists around 70,000 clones, over 80% occurring once. This clone was seen a single time. Germline CDR1 reads MNHNY; CDR2 reads SVGAGI (reference sequence). The V gene end was trimmed by 6 bases and the J gene end by 1 base; junction bases not matched to a gene: 5. The CDR3 is 15 residues long. The V call is TRBV6-6, the J call TRBJ2-1, with 8 bases that match TRBD2. Here the sequenced sample was peripheral blood, taken from a patient treated with radiotherapy plus ipilimumab. The sequence came from a human donor with non-small cell lung cancer who had a partial response to radiotherapy plus ipilimumab. CDR3 bases: TGTGCCAGCAGCCGTAGCGGGGAGTCCTACAATGAGCAGTTCTTC. Its protein is CASSRSGESYNEQFF.